A selection of T cell receptor beta chains follows, all from one sample in a study of T cell repertoires in cytomegalovirus infection. TCRdb re-called the reads with MiXCR, one entry per CDR3 protein. Of 200,000 to 250,000 distinct CDR3 sequences listed, approximately 24% were seen once; the top ten hold about 18%. The sequencing input was CD8+ T cells from PBMCs. The source of these receptors is a human donor in good health (CMV status not recorded). Some clones in this sample may be carry-over from other donors' samples. The CDR3 runs from the conserved cysteine through the conserved F or W. Each record gives: V gene, J gene, CDR3 protein.

v_gene: TRBV7-9; j_gene: TRBJ2-6; CDR3aa: CASSVVEANVLTF
v_gene: TRBV11-2; j_gene: TRBJ2-3; CDR3aa: CASSSSGADTQYF
v_gene: TRBV9; j_gene: TRBJ1-2; CDR3aa: CATREKGGYTF
v_gene: TRBV6-5; j_gene: TRBJ1-1; CDR3aa: CASSTTGSEAFF
v_gene: TRBV28; j_gene: TRBJ1-5; CDR3aa: CASRSPWGQPQHF
v_gene: TRBV19; j_gene: TRBJ1-5; CDR3aa: CASKFIGDQPQHF
v_gene: TRBV2; j_gene: TRBJ2-7; CDR3aa: CASSELSDSYEQYF
v_gene: TRBV6-5; j_gene: TRBJ2-6; CDR3aa: CASSTGQGFGANVLTF
v_gene: TRBV7-9; j_gene: TRBJ2-5; CDR3aa: CASSLVASGEVQETQYF
v_gene: TRBV27; j_gene: TRBJ1-2; CDR3aa: CASSPFAMGQPYGYTF
v_gene: TRBV14; j_gene: TRBJ1-2; CDR3aa: CASSQGAGLYYGYTF